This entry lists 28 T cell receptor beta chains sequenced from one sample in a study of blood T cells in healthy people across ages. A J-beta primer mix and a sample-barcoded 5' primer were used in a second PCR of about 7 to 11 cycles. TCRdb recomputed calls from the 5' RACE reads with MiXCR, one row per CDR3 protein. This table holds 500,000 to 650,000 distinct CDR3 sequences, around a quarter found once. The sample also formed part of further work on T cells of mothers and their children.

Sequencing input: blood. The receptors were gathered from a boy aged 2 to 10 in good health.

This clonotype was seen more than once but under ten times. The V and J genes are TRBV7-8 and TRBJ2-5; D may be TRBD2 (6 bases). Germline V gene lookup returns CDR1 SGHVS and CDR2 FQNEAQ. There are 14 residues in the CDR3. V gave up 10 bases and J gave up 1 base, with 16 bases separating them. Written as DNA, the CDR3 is TGTGCCATCTTTCCCGGGAGCCCCCAAGAGACCCAGTACTTC. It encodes CAIFPGSPQETQYF.

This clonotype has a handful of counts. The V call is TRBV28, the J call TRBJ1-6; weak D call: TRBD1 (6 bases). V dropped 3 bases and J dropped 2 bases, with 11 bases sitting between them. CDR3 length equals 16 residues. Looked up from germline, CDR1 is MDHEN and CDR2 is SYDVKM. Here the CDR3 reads CASSFQGSTYNSPLHF. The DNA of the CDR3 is TGTGCCAGCAGTTTTCAGGGGAGTACCTATAATTCACCCCTCCACTTT.

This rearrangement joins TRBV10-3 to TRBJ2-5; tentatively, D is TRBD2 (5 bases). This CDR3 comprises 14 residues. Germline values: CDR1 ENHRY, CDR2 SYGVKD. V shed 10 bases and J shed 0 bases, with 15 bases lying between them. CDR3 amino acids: CATTLDKHQETQYF. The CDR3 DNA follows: TGTGCCACTACACTAGATAAACACCAAGAGACCCAGTACTTC.

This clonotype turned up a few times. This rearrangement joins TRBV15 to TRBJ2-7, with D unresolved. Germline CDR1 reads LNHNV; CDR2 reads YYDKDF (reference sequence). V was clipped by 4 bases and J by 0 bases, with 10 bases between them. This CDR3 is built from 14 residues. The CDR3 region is CATSTPGVSYEQYF. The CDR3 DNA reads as TGTGCCACCAGCACCCCAGGAGTCTCCTACGAGCAGTACTTC.

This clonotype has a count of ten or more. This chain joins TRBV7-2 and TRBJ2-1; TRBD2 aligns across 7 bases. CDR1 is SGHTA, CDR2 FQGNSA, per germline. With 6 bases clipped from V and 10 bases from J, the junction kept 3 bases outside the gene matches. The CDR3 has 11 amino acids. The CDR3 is CASSQAGEQFF. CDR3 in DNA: TGTGCCAGCAGTCAAGCGGGGGAGCAGTTCTTC.

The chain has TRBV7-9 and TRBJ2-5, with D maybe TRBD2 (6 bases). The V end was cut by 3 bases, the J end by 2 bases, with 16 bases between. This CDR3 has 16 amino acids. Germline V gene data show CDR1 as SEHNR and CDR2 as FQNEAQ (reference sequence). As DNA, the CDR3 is TGTGCCAGCAGCTTCAACTACGGGGGAGCACAAGAGACCCAGTACTTC. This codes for CASSFNYGGAQETQYF.

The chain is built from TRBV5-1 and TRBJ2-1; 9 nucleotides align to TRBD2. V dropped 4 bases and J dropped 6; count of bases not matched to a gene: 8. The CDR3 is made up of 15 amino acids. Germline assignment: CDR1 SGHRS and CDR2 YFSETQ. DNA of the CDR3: TGCGCCAGCAGCAGTTCCGGGACTAGCAGCAATGAGCAGTTCTTC. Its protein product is CASSSSGTSSNEQFF.

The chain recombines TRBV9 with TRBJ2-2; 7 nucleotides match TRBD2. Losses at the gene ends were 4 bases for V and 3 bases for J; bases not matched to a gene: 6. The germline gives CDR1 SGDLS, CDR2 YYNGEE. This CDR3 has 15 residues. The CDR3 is CASSPPSGDTGELFF. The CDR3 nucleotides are TGTGCCAGCAGCCCTCCCAGCGGGGACACCGGGGAGCTGTTTTTT.

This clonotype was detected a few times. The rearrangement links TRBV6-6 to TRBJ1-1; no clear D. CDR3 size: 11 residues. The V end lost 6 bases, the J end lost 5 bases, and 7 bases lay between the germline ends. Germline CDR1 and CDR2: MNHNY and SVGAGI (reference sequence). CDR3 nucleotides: TGTGCCAGCAGCCAAGAGACTGAAGCTTTCTTT. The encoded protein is CASSQETEAFF.

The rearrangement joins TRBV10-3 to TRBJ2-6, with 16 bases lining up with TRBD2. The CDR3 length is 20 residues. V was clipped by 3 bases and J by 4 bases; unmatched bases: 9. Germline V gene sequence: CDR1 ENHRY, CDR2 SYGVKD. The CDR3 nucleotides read TGTGCCATCAGTGAACAGGGACTAGCGGGAGGGCCTGGCGGGGCCAACGTCCTGACTTTC. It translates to CAISEQGLAGGPGGANVLTF.

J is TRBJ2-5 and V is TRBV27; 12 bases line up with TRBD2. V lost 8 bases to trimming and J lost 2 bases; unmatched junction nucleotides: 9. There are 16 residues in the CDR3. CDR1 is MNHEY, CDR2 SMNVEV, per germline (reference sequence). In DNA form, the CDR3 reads TGTGCCAGCGGGGGCAGGACTAGCGGGATTCAAGAGACCCAGTACTTC. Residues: CASGGRTSGIQETQYF.

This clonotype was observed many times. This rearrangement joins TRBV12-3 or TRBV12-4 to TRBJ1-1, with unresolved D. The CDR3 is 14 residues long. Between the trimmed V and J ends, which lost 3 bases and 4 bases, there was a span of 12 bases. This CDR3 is CASSFGVMITEAFF. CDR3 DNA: TGTGCCAGCAGTTTCGGGGTTATGATCACTGAAGCTTTCTTT.

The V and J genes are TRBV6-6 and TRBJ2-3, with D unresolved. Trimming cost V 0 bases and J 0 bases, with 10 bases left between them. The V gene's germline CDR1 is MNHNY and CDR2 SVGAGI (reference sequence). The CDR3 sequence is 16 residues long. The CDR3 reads CASSYSKGTSTDTQYF. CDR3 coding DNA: TGTGCCAGCAGTTACTCGAAGGGAACCAGCACAGATACGCAGTATTTT.

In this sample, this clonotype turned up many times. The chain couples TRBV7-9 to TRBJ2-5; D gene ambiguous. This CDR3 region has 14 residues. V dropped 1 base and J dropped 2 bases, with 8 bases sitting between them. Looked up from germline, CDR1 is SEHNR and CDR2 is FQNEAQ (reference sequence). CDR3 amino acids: CASSLEVTQETQYF. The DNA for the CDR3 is TGTGCCAGCAGCTTAGAAGTGACACAAGAGACCCAGTACTTC.

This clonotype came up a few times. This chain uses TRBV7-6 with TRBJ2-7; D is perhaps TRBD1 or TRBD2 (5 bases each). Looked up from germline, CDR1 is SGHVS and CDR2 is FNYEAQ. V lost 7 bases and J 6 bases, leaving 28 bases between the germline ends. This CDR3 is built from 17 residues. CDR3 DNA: TGTGCCAGCATCCTCCTCGGGACGGCGCACCTCCTAGTCGAGCAGTACTTC. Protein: CASILLGTAHLLVEQYF.

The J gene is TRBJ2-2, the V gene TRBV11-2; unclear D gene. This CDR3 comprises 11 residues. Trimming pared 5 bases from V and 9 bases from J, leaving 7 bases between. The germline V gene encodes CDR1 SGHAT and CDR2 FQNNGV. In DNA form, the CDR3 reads TGTGCCAGCAGCCCCTCGCGGGAGCTGTTTTTT. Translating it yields CASSPSRELFF.

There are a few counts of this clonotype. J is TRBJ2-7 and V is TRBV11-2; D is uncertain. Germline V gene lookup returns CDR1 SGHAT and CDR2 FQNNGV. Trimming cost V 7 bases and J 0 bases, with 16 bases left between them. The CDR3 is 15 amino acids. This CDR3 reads CASNPMGYLSYEQYF. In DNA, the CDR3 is TGTGCCAGCAACCCCATGGGGTACCTCTCCTACGAGCAGTACTTC.

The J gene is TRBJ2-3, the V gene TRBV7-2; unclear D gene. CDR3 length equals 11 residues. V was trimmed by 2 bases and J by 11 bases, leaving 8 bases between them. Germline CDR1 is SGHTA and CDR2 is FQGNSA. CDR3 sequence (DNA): TGTGCCAGCAGCTTATCGGGCCTGCAGTATTTT. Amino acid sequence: CASSLSGLQYF.

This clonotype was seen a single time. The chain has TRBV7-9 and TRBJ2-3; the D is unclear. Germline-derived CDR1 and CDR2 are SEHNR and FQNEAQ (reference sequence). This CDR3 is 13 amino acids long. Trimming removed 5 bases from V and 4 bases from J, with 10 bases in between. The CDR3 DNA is TGTGCCAGCAGCCAACTGGACGCAGATACGCAGTATTTT. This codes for CASSQLDADTQYF.

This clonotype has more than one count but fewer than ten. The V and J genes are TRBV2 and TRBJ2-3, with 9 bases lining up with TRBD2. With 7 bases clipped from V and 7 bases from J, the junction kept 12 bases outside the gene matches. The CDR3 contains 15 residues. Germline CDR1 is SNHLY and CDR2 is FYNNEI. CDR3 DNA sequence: TGTGCCAGCATGGGGATGGAGCGGGAGGTAAATACGCAGTATTTT. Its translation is CASMGMEREVNTQYF. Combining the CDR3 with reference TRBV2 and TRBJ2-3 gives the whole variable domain EPEVTQTPSHQVTQMGQEVILRCVPISNHLYFYWYRQILGQKVEFLVSFYNNEISEKSEIFDDQFSVERPDGSNFTLKIRSTKLEDSAMYFCASMGMEREVNTQYFGPGTRLTVL.

The CDR3 DNA is TGTGCCAGCAGTTTGGACAGGGCCACAAACGAGCAGTACTTC. It encodes CASSLDRATNEQYF. This rearrangement joins TRBV6-6 to TRBJ2-7, with 8 nucleotides matching TRBD1. This CDR3 region has 14 residues. The trim removed 4 bases at V and 5 bases at J, leaving 7 bases unmatched. Germline CDR1 and CDR2: MNHNY and SVGAGI (reference sequence).

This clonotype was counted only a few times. The CDR3 DNA sequence: TGCAGTGCTAGAACCAGCGAGGAGACCCAGTACTTC. Amino acid sequence: CSARTSEETQYF. The genes are TRBV20-1 and TRBJ2-5; no firm D call. Germline V gives CDR1 DFQATT, CDR2 SNEGSKA (reference sequence). This CDR3 region has 12 residues. V gave up 2 bases and J gave up 5 bases, with 9 bases separating them.

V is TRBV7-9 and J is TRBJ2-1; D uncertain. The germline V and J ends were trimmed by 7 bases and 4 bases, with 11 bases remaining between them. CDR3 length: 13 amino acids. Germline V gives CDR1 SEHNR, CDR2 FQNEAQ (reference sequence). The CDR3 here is CASISKGYNEQFF. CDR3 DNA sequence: TGTGCCAGCATCTCCAAGGGATACAATGAGCAGTTCTTC.

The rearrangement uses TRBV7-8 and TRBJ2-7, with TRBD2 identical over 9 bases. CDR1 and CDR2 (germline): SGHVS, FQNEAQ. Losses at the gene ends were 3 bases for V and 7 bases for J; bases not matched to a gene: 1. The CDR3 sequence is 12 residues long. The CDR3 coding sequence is TGTGCCAGCAGCTTCCTAGCGGGGGAGCAGTACTTC. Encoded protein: CASSFLAGEQYF.

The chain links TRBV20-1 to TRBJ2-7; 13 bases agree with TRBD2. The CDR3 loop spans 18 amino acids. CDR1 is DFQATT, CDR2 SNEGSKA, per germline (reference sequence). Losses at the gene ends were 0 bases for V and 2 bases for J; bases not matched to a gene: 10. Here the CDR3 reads CSARELLAGGPYPYEQYF. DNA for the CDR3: TGCAGTGCTAGAGAATTACTAGCGGGAGGGCCCTACCCCTACGAGCAGTACTTC.

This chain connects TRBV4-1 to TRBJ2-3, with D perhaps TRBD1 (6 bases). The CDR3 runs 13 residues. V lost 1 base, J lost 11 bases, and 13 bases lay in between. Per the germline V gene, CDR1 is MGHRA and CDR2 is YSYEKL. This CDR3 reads CASSQVEGERQYF. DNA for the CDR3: TGCGCCAGCAGCCAAGTCGAGGGGGAGAGGCAGTATTTT.

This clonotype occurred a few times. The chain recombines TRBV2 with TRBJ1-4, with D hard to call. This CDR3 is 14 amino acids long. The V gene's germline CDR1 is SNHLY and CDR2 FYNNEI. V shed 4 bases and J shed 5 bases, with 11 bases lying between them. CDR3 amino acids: CASSASLLNEKLFF. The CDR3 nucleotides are TGTGCCAGCAGTGCTTCGCTCTTAAATGAAAAACTGTTTTTT.

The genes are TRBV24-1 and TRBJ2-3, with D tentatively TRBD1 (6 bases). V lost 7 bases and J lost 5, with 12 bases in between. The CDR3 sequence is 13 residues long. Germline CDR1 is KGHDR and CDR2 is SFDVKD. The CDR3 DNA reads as TGTGCCACCAGCCTGGGGGCAGGAGATACGCAGTATTTT. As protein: CATSLGAGDTQYF.